These 2 T cell receptor beta chains were sequenced from one sample in a study of CD4+ T cells in melanoma. Sequenced by immunoSEQ multiplex PCR; TCRdb stores in-frame clones only, minus some. The sample carries some 50,000 clones, approximately 92% recorded once. Sequenced sample: peripheral blood. The receptor set was obtained from a human donor with melanoma.

The V gene is TRBV15, the J gene TRBJ2-7, with TRBD1 matching over 10 bases. J was trimmed by 0 bases and V by 4 bases; bases with no gene match: 3. CDR3 size: 15 residues. Germline-derived CDR1 and CDR2 are LNHNV and YYDKDF (reference sequence). This CDR3 reads CATSTRTGGSYEQYF. In DNA, the CDR3 is TGTGCCACCAGCACCCGGACAGGGGGCTCCTACGAGCAGTACTTC.

The chain couples TRBV27 to TRBJ1-1; 9 bases are shared with TRBD1. Germline V gives CDR1 MNHEY, CDR2 SMNVEV (reference sequence). The junction had 20 bases not matched to a gene; V was cut back by 0 bases and J by 0 bases. The CDR3 has 22 residues. CDR3 sequence reads: CASSLSVRDRVNEGIMNTEAFF. CDR3 DNA: TGTGCCAGCAGTTTATCCGTCCGGGACAGGGTGAATGAGGGGATAATGAACACTGAAGCTTTCTTT.